This TCR beta chain was obtained from a study of blood T cells in healthy people across ages. Study-wide results and caveats: TCR beta diversity was tightly associated with the proportion of naive T cells. When one million T cells were used, diversity estimates were thought to be underestimates.

The individuals who served as donors were healthy Caucasians living in Russia, aged about 6 to 95. This clonotype showed up just a few times. Antigen specificity is unknown. A second PCR of about 7 to 11 cycles used a sample-barcoded 5' primer and a J-beta primer mix. TCRdb itself ran the 5' RACE reads through MiXCR, one entry per CDR3 protein. The data hold hundreds of thousands of distinct CDR3 sequences, with 43% observed a single time. J lost 5 bases, V lost 2 bases, and 2 bases had no gene match. The CDR3 runs to 15 residues. Germline V gives CDR1 SGHTA, CDR2 FQGTGA. The V call is TRBV7-3, the J call TRBJ2-7; the match to TRBD2 covers 14 bases. This TCR was recovered from an older woman in good health. Sequencing used blood. CDR3 DNA: TGTGCCAGCAGCTTAGGACTAGCGGGAGGCAACGAGCAGTACTTC. The encoded protein is CASSLGLAGGNEQYF. Variable domain in full (rest from reference TRBV7-3 and TRBJ2-7): GAGVSQTPSNKVTEKGKYVELRCDPISGHTALYWYRQSLGQGPEFLIYFQGTGAADDSGLPNDRFFAVRPEGSVSTLKIQRTERGDSAVYLCASSLGLAGGNEQYFGPGTRLTVT.